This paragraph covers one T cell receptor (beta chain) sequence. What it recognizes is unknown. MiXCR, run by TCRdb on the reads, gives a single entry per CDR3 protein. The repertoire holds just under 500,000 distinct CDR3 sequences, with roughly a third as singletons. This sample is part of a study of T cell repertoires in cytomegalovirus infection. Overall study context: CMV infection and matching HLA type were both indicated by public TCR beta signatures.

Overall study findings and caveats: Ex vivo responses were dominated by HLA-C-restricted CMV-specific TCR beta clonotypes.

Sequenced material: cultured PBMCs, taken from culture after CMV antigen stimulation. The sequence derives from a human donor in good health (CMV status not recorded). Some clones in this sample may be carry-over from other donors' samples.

CDR3 coding DNA: TGTGCCAGCAGCCGCCGGCCGAATCAGCCCCAGCATTTT. This codes for CASSRRPNQPQHF. The rearrangement uses TRBV7-2 and TRBJ1-5; D unresolved. This CDR3 region has 13 residues. Deletions cut 5 bases from V and 4 bases from J, with 9 bases between. From germline, CDR1 is SGHTA and CDR2 FQGNSA. Looking up the rest from reference TRBV7-2 and TRBJ1-5 gives the full variable domain: GAGVSQSPSNKVTEKGKDVELRCDPISGHTALYWYRQSLGQGLEFLIYFQGNSAPDKSGLPSDRFSAERTGGSVSTLTIQRTQQEDSAVYLCASSRRPNQPQHFGDGTRLSIL.